Listed here are 2 T cell receptor beta chains from one sample, sequenced in a study of T cells in Graves' hyperthyroidism and ophthalmopathy. The TCR beta CDR3 regions underwent amplification using RNA transcripts as the source. First-round RT-PCR with HTBI primers amplified the TCR CDR3 region. TCRdb ran MiXCR on the multiplex PCR reads and lists one entry per CDR3 protein. The sample carries roughly 720,000 distinct CDR3 sequences, 15% to 20% recorded once. Sequencing was carried out using blood. Source of these receptors: a man between 45 and 60 years old with Graves' hyperthyroidism.

This clonotype was picked up a small number of times. The chain combines TRBV19 with TRBJ1-5; 11 positions agree with TRBD1. This CDR3 spans 16 amino acids. Germline CDR1 LNHDA, CDR2 SQIVND (reference sequence). The V segment lost 7 bases and the J segment 9 bases; nucleotides outside the gene matches: 14. CDR3 DNA sequence: TGTGCCAGTAAGAGCGGACAGGGGGCCGGGATTGTGCCCCAGCATTTT. Amino acid sequence: CASKSGQGAGIVPQHF.

In this sample, this clonotype turned up a few times. This sequence joins TRBV12-3 or TRBV12-4 and TRBJ2-6; D uncertain. The CDR3 spans 15 residues. The ends were cut back, 7 bases at V and 4 bases at J, with 14 bases in the middle. For the CDR3, the DNA is TGTGCCAGCACCACCACTGGTTCGGGGGCCAACGTCCTGACTTTC. It translates to CASTTTGSGANVLTF.